This T cell receptor (beta chain) was captured by sequencing in a study of breast tumors, draining lymph nodes, adjacent tissues. To note about this clonotype: Its specificity is not known.

Study results and limitations: Luminal-like breast cancer showed significantly greater tumor-nontumor repertoire similarity than basal-like breast cancer did. Data only fit, rather than demonstrated, lymph node origin of most tumor T cells. Most tumor T cells seemingly derive from lymph node, then expand in tumor. Tumor TCR diversity was below lymph nodes but above nontumor tissue.

Samples came from axillary lymph nodes draining the breast cancer. Using its own MiXCR run on the multiplex PCR reads, TCRdb lists one record per CDR3 protein. The sample lists about 200,000 distinct CDR3 sequences, roughly a third occurring once. This CDR3 region has 15 residues. Germline assignment: CDR1 MNHEY and CDR2 SMNVEV (reference sequence). Trimming took off 3 bases at V and 12 bases at J, with 20 bases between the two ends. Sequenced: axillary lymph node tissue. The rearrangement uses TRBV27 and TRBJ1-4; weak D call: TRBD1 (6 bases). This TCR was sampled from a female donor with breast cancer. Some clones in this sample may be carry-over from other donors' samples. The CDR3 DNA sequence: TGTGCCAGCAGTTTTAAGGGGGGTGGGTCGCGGGAACTGTTTTTT. Translated: CASSFKGGGSRELFF.